The 4 T cell receptor beta chains presented below share a single source sample, sequenced in a study of OX40 agonist ivuxolimab in advanced cancers. Clones were read by immunoSEQ multiplex PCR, and TCRdb kept only the in-frame ones, dropping some. The data show approximately 52,000 clones, around 84% seen once. This specimen was CD4+ or CD8+ T cells sorted from blood, taken in a trial of the OX40 agonist ivuxolimab. The receptors were gathered from an adult with an advanced solid tumor such as melanoma, head and neck, liver or kidney cancer.

In this sample, this clone turned up once. The chain combines TRBV18 with TRBJ2-1; perhaps TRBD2 as D (6 bases). V lost 5 bases, J lost 7 bases, and 15 bases lay in between. CDR1 and CDR2 (germline): KGHSH, LQKENI. The CDR3 length is 14 residues. CDR3 residues: CASSYSGTDNEQFF. The CDR3 DNA is TGTGCCAGCTCATACTCCGGGACTGATAATGAGCAGTTCTTC.

CDR3 in DNA: TGCGCCAGCAGCCAAGGTTTAGCCGGCAGGGGGTCCGGGGAGCAGTACTTC. Protein: CASSQGLAGRGSGEQYF. The V gene is TRBV4-1, the J gene TRBJ2-5, with TRBD1 matching over 7 bases. Germline CDR1 is MGHRA and CDR2 is YSYEKL. There are 17 residues in the CDR3. V lost 1 base and J lost 11; bases outside the gene matches: 19.

V and J are TRBV27 and TRBJ2-7; D is unresolved. The CDR3 has 15 amino acids. Trimming cost V 5 bases and J 1 base, with 15 bases left between them. Germline CDR1 MNHEY, CDR2 SMNVEV (reference sequence). The CDR3 nucleotides read TGTGCCAGCAGTCCACGACGTATCTCATCCTACGAGCAGTACTTC. Its translation: CASSPRRISSYEQYF.

The chain carries TRBV5-1 and TRBJ2-1; D is unresolved. The germline V gene has CDR1 SGHRS and CDR2 YFSETQ. V lost 0 bases and J 8 bases, leaving 15 bases between the germline ends. The CDR3 covers 15 residues. CDR3 DNA sequence: TGCGCCAGCAGCTTGGCCATTTCTAGAATCGATGAGCAGTTCTTC. It codes for CASSLAISRIDEQFF.